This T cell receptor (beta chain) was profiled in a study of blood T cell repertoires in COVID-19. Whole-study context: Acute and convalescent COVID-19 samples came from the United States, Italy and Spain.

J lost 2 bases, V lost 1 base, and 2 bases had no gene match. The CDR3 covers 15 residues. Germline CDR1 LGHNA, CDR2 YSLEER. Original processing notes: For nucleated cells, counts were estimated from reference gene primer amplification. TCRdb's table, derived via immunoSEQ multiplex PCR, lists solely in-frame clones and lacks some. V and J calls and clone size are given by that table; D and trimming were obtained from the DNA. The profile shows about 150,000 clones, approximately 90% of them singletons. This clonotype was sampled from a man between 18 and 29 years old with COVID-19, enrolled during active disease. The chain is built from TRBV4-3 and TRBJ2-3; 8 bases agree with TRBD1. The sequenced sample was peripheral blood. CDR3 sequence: CASSQGGQDTDTQYF. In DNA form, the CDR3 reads TGCGCCAGCAGCCAAGGGGGACAGGACACAGATACGCAGTATTTT.